This T cell receptor beta chain was observed in a study of blood T cells in healthy people across ages. Points from the study as a whole: It was held that the diversity estimates obtained from one million T cells were underestimates. Nothing was known about donor CMV status, and this possibly confounded expanded clonotype changes.

This clonotype occurred a few times. Its antigen remains unknown. There were healthy Caucasian individuals from Russia, aged 6 to 90, serving as donors. The CDR3 extends over 13 amino acids. In germline, CDR1 is ENHRY, CDR2 SYGVKD. Trimming cost V 6 bases and J 0 bases, with 9 bases left between them. The second PCR ran 7 to 11 cycles with a sample-barcoded 5' primer and J-beta primers. Each cDNA molecule carried a tag from a template-switch adaptor that contained 12 random nucleotides. MiXCR, applied by TCRdb to the 5' RACE reads, yields one record per CDR3 protein. The sample includes some 730,000 distinct CDR3 sequences, 22% of them seen just once.

This chain connects TRBV10-3 to TRBJ2-7; D not resolved. The sequencing input was blood. This receptor was identified in a man in his 70s in good health. CDR3 residues: CAIRPASSYEQYV. The DNA for the CDR3 is TGTGCCATCAGACCGGCGAGCTCCTACGAGCAGTACGTC.